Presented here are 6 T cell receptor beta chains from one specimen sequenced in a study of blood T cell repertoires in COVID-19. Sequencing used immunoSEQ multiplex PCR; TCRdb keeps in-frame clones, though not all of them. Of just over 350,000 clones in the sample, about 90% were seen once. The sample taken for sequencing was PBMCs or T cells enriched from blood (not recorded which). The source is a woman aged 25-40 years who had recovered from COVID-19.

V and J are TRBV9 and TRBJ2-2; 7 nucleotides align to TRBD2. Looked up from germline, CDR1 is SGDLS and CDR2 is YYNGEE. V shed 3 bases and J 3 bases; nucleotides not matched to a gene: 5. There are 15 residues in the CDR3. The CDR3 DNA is TGTGCCAGCAGCGAAAGCGGGATGGACACCGGGGAGCTGTTTTTT. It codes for CASSESGMDTGELFF. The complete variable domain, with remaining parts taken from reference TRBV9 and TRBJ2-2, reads DSGVTQTPKHLITATGQRVTLRCSPRSGDLSVYWYQQSLDQGLQFLIQYYNGEERAKGNILERFSAQQFPDLHSELNLSSLELGDSALYFCASSESGMDTGELFFGEGSRLTVL.

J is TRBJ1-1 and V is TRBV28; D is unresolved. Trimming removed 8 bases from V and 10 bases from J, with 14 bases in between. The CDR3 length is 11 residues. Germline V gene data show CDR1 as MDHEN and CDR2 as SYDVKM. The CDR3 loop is CASRGVLGAFF. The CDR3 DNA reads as TGTGCCAGCCGGGGAGTTCTTGGAGCTTTCTTT.

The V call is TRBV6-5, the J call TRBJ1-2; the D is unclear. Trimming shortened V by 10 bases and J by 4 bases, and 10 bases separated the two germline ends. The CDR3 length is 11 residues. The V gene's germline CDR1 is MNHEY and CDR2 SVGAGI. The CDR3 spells CATRSVYGYTF. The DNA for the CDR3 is TGTGCCACCCGGTCCGTCTATGGCTACACCTTC.

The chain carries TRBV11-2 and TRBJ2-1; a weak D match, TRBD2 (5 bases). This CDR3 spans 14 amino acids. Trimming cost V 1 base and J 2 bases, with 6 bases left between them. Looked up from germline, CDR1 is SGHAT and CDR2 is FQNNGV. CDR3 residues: CASSLAGTYNEQFF. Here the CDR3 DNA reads TGTGCCAGCAGCTTAGCCGGGACCTACAATGAGCAGTTCTTC.

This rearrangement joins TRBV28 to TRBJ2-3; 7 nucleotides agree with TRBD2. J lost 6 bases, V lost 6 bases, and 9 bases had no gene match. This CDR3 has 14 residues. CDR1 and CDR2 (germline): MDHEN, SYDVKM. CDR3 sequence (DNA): TGTGCCAGCAGCCCTACTAGGGAGGGGGATACGCAGTATTTT. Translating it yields CASSPTREGDTQYF. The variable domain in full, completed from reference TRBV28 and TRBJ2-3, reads DVKVTQSSRYLVKRTGEKVFLECVQDMDHENMFWYRQDPGLGLRLIYFSYDVKMKEKGDIPEGYSVSREKKERFSLILESASTNQTSMYLCASSPTREGDTQYFGPGTRLTVL.

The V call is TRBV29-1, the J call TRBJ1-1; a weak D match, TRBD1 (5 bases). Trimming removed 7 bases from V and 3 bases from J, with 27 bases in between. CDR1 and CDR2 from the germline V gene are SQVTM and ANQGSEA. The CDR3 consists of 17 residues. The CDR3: CSARIRTRDGRHTEAFF. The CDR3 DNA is TGCAGCGCGAGAATACGAACAAGGGACGGGAGGCACACTGAAGCTTTCTTT.